This TCR beta chain originates from a study of T cells after yellow fever vaccination (dated by TCRdb to between 2018 and 2021). Context from the whole study: The SMART-Seq v4 Ultra Low Input RNA kit was used to prepare libraries from fractions with low cell numbers. The cohort comprised two healthy male donors, one aged 18 to 29 and one aged 30 to 40 years. To track T-cell clones before and after primary and booster YFV17D yellow fever vaccination, bulk TCR alpha and beta repertoires were sequenced longitudinally. Blood was drawn at multiple timepoints before and after primary and secondary immunization, with bulk PBMC replicates and cell subsets isolated.

Overall study results and their limits: Compared with the primary T-cell response, the secondary T-cell response was weaker but faster, peaking on day 5 rather than day 15. After the booster, most of the clones that had expanded following primary vaccination were detected again (almost 98% of CD4 and 85% to 90% of CD8), which suggests that memory was broadly maintained. Because the study included only two donors, the extent to which the findings can be generalized is limited. A small fraction of clonotypes appeared in both the CD4 and CD8 compartments, likely as a result of convergent recombination. Computational filtering was required because FACS-sorted repertoires could contain abundant contaminating clonotypes from the bulk population.

The treatment or condition label here, explained by the study, means: live attenuated yellow fever vaccine strain. At each blood-draw timepoint, two biological replicates of bulk PBMCs were collected. PBMCs were isolated from peripheral blood using a standard Ficoll-Paque protocol. TriZol was used to extract RNA from bulk PBMCs, CD4 and CD8 fractions, and dextramer-positive and dextramer-negative fractions. Points on this clonotype: Its antigen is unknown. No much larger clonotype is one base removed from it; base qualities were not supplied.

Synthesis of TCR cDNA relied on 5'RACE template switching, a step that introduced a universal primer site along with unique molecular identifiers. cDNA synthesis was primed from both the TCR alpha and TCR beta constant segments. Libraries were amplified in two PCR steps, with sample barcodes and sequencing adapters added in the second step. Sequencing of the libraries was done on either Illumina HiSeq 2500 (2x100 bp) or NovaSeq (2x150 bp). As for the original processing: Demultiplexing of reads and collapsing into UMI consensus sequences were performed with MIGEC, and V(D)J alignment was carried out with MiXCR. Vaccine-responding clonotypes were identified with edgeR using replicate PBMC samples, with FDR below 0.01 and a log2 fold change above 5 up to day 15 being required. CD4 or CD8 identity was assigned to each bulk clonotype according to whether the clonotype was present at higher abundance in the sequenced CD4 repertoire or the sequenced CD8 repertoire. The raw public data were reprocessed by TCRdb itself: fastp quality trimming at Q25, MiXCR clonotype calling, in-frame beta chains only. CDR3 protein sequences are deduplicated, and each keeps its most common genes and DNA. TCRdb's processing, not the authors' own work, is the source of the V and J calls. Present in this sample are 500,000 to 650,000 distinct CDR3 sequences, roughly 14% of which were seen just once. 11% to 15% of the sample is in the top ten clones.

Including cysteine and phenylalanine, the CDR3 has 14 amino acids. Only the CDR3 part of the read is kept: 42 bases, read in frame from the first base. Trimming costs V 0 bases and J 2 bases, and their ends lie 9 bases apart. Via the germline V gene (reference sequence), CDR1 is DFQATT and CDR2 SNEGSKA. The source was PBMCs, collected on the day of the yellow fever booster vaccination. This clonotype was obtained from a man aged 25 to 40 who received the YFV17D yellow fever vaccine. The rearrangement combines TRBV20-1 with TRBJ2-3, with TRBD1 as a weak D call on 6 bases. CDR3 sequence: CSAREGGTTDTQYF. The nucleotides read TGCAGTGCTAGAGAAGGGGGAACCACAGATACGCAGTATTTT.